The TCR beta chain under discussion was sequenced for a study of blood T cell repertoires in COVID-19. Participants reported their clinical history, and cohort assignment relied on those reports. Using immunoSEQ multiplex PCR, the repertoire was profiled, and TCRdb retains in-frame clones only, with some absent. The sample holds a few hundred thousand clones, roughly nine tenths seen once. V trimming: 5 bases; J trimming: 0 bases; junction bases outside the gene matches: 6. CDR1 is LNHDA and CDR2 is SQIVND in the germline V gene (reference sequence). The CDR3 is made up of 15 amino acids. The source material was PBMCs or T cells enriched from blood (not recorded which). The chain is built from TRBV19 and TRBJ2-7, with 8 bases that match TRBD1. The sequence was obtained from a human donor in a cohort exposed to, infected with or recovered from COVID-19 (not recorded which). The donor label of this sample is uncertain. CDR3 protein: CASSAGTGSSYEQYF. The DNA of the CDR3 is TGTGCCAGTAGTGCCGGGACAGGAAGCTCCTACGAGCAGTACTTC.